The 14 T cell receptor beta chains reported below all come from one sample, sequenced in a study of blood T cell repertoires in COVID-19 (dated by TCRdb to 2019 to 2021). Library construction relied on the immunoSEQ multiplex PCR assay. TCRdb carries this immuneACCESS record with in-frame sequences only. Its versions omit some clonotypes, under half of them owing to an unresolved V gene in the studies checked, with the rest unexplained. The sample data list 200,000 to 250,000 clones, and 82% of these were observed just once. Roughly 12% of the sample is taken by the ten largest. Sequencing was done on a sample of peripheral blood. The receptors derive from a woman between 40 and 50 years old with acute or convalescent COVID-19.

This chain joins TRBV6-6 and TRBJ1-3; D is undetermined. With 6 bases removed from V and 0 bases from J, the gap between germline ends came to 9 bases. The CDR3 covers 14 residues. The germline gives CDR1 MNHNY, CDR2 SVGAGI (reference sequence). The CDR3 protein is CASRKLPSGNTIYF. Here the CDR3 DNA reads TGTGCCAGCAGAAAACTTCCCTCTGGAAACACCATATATTTT.

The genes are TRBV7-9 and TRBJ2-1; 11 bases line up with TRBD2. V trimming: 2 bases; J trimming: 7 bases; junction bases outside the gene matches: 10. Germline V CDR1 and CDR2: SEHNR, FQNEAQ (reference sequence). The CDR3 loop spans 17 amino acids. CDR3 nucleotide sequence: TGTGCCAGCAGCTTACCCACCGGGCTAGCGGGAGGTAATGAGCAGTTCTTC. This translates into CASSLPTGLAGGNEQFF.

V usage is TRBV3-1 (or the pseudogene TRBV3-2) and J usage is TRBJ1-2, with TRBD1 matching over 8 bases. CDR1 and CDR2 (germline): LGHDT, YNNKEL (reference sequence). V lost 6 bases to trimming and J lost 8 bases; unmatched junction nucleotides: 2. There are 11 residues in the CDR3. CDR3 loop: CASRGTGGYTF. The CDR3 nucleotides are TGTGCCAGCAGGGGGACAGGAGGCTACACCTTC.

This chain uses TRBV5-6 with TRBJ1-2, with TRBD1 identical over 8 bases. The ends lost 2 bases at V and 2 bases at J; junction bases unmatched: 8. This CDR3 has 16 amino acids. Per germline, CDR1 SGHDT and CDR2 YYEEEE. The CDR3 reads CASSFSVDRVNYGYTF. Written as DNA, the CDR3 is TGTGCCAGCAGCTTCAGCGTGGACAGGGTGAACTATGGCTACACCTTC.

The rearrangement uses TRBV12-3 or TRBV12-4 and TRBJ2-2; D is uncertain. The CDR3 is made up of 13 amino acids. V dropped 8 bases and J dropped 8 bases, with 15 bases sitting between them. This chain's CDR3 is CASRLRNEGELFF. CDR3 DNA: TGTGCCAGCCGACTGAGGAACGAGGGGGAGCTGTTTTTT.

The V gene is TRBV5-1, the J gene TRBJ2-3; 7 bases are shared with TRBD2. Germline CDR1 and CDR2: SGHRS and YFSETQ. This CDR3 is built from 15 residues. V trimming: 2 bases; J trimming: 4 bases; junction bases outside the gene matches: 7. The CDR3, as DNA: TGCGCCAGCAGCTTCGGAGGGAGGGCCCCAGATACGCAGTATTTT. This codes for CASSFGGRAPDTQYF.

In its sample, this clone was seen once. The CDR3 protein is CASTLSEQYF. DNA of the CDR3: TGTGCCAGCACTCTCTCCGAGCAGTACTTC. The rearrangement uses TRBV2 and TRBJ2-7; no firm D call. Between the trimmed V and J ends, which lost 7 bases and 6 bases, there was a span of 7 bases. The CDR3 contains 10 residues. Germline loops: CDR1 SNHLY, CDR2 FYNNEI.

CDR3: CASSSDREFLNTEAFF. CDR3 nucleotide sequence: TGTGCCAGCAGCTCGGACAGGGAGTTTCTGAACACTGAAGCTTTCTTT. The chain links TRBV7-9 to TRBJ1-1, with 8 bases lining up with TRBD1. Germline V gene lookup returns CDR1 SEHNR and CDR2 FQNEAQ (reference sequence). This CDR3 has 16 amino acids. Trimming removed 4 bases from V and 0 bases from J; junction bases left unmatched: 7.

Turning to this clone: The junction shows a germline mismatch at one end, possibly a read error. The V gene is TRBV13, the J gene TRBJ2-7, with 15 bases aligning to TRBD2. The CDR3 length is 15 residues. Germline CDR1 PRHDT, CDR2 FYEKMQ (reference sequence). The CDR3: CASSIGTSGRFEQYF. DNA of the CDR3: TGTGCCAGCAGCATAGGGACTAGCGGGAGGTTTGAGCAGTACTTC. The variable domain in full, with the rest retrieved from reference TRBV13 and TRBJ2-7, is AAGVIQSPRHLIKEKRETATLKCYPIPRHDTVYWYQQGPGQDPQFLISFYEKMQSDKGSIPDRFSAQQFSDYHSELNMSSLELGDSALYFCASSIGTSGRFEQYFGPGTRLTVT.

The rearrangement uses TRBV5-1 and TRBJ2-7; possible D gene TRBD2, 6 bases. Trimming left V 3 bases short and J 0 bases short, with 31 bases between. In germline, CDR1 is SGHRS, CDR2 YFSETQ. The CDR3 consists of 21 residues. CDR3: CASSSTRWAPGDSMSSYEQYF. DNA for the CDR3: TGCGCCAGCAGCTCGACCCGTTGGGCCCCCGGGGACTCTATGAGCTCCTACGAGCAGTACTTC.

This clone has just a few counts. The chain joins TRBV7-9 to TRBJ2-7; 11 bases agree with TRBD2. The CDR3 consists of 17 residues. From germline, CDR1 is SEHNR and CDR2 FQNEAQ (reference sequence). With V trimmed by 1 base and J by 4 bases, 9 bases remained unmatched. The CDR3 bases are TGTGCCAGCAGCTTAGGGGTGGGACTAGCGGCAAGTTACGAGCAGTACTTC. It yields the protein CASSLGVGLAASYEQYF.

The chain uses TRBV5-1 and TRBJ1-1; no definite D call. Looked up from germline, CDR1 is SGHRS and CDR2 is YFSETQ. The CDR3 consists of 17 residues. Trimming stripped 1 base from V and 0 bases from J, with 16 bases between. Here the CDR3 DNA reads TGCGCCAGCAGCTTGACAGTCCCAGGCCGTATGAACACTGAAGCTTTCTTT. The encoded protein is CASSLTVPGRMNTEAFF.

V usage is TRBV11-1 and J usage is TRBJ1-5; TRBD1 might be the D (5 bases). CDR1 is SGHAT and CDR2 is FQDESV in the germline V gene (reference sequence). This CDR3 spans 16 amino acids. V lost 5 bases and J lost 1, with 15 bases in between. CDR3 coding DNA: TGTGCCAGCAGCCCCGGAAAGGGGCTGAGCAATCAGCCCCAGCATTTT. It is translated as CASSPGKGLSNQPQHF.

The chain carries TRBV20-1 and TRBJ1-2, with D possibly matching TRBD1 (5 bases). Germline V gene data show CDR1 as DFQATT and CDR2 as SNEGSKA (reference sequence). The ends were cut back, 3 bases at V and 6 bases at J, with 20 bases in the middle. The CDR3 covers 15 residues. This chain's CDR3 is CSASRPLQGSNGYTF. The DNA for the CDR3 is TGCAGTGCTAGTCGTCCCCTCCAGGGAAGTAATGGCTACACCTTC.